These 22 T cell receptor beta chains originate from one sample sequenced in a study of T cells in Graves' hyperthyroidism and ophthalmopathy. Amplification of TCR beta CDR3 regions was performed using RNA transcripts as template. HTBI primers were employed in a first-round RT-PCR of the TCR CDR3. TCRdb analysed the multiplex PCR reads with MiXCR anew, one entry per CDR3 protein. The sample yields about 290,000 distinct CDR3 sequences, more than 10% seen once. Sequencing was performed on blood. These receptors all come from a woman younger than 45 with Graves' hyperthyroidism that later progressed to Graves' ophthalmopathy.

The rearrangement uses TRBV2 and TRBJ2-5, with D unresolved. Germline CDR1 SNHLY, CDR2 FYNNEI. The CDR3 sequence is 13 residues long. Trimming left V 3 bases short and J 4 bases short, with 9 bases between. The CDR3 bases are TGTGCCAGCAGTGAGGCCTGGGGAGAGACCCAGTACTTC. As protein: CASSEAWGETQYF.

This clonotype was recorded at least ten times. The chain uses TRBV12-3 or TRBV12-4 and TRBJ2-7; D perhaps matches TRBD1 (5 bases). This CDR3 contains 14 residues. The V end was cut by 1 base, the J end by 5 bases, with 12 bases between. This CDR3 is CASSLEGPVHEQYF. CDR3 in DNA: TGTGCCAGCAGTTTAGAGGGGCCTGTCCACGAGCAGTACTTC.

This clonotype showed up many times. The chain joins TRBV30 to TRBJ2-2; 8 nucleotides align to TRBD1. From germline, CDR1 is GTSNPN and CDR2 SVGIG (reference sequence). The CDR3 is 15 amino acids. V trimming: 8 bases; J trimming: 5 bases; junction bases outside the gene matches: 13. Written as DNA, the CDR3 is TGTGCCCTCACAGGGGCAGGGGGCCGAACCGGGGAGCTGTTTTTT. Amino acids: CALTGAGGRTGELFF.

Many counts were recorded for this clonotype. The V and J genes are TRBV2 and TRBJ1-2, with TRBD1 matching over 10 bases. The CDR3 loop spans 13 amino acids. J was trimmed by 8 bases and V by 5 bases; bases with no gene match: 5. Germline CDR1 SNHLY, CDR2 FYNNEI. The CDR3 DNA sequence: TGTGCCAGCAGTACCGGGACAGGGGACGGCTACACCTTC. It translates to CASSTGTGDGYTF.

This clonotype was seen a single time. The chain has TRBV28 and TRBJ1-1; 7 positions agree with TRBD1. The junction had 16 bases not matched to a gene; V was cut back by 7 bases and J by 8 bases. The CDR3 has 15 amino acids. CDR1 is MDHEN and CDR2 is SYDVKM in the germline V gene. The CDR3 DNA sequence: TGTGCCAGCATCCCAAGGGGGCAAGTAGGGAACGAAGCTTTCTTT. It translates to CASIPRGQVGNEAFF.

In this sample, this clonotype turned up many times. This sequence joins TRBV28 and TRBJ2-5; 9 nucleotides agree with TRBD1. CDR1 and CDR2 (germline): MDHEN, SYDVKM. The CDR3 loop spans 16 amino acids. V dropped 2 bases and J dropped 3; count of bases not matched to a gene: 7. CDR3 loop: CASSLNTGDREETQYF. The CDR3 bases are TGTGCCAGCAGTTTAAACACCGGGGACAGGGAAGAGACCCAGTACTTC.

In regard to this clonotype: One base away lies a much larger clone, so this may be a sequencing read error. V usage is TRBV28 and J usage is TRBJ2-3; 8 bases fit TRBD2. The V segment lost 0 bases and the J segment 0 bases; nucleotides outside the gene matches: 5. Germline loops: CDR1 MDHEN, CDR2 SYDVKM. The CDR3 totals 17 residues. The CDR3 here is CASSLCRGGRSTDTQYF. CDR3 DNA sequence: TGTGCCAGCAGTTTATGTCGGGGGGGACGCAGCACAGATACGCAGTATTTT. Together with reference TRBV28 and TRBJ2-3, the CDR3 gives the full variable domain: DVKVTQSSRYLVKRTGEKVFLECVQDMDHENMFWYRQDPGLGLRLIYFSYDVKMKEKGDIPEGYSVSREKKERFSLILESASTNQTSMYLCASSLCRGGRSTDTQYFGPGTRLTVL.

The chain carries TRBV19 and TRBJ2-7; D ambiguous. Germline lookup yields CDR1 LNHDA and CDR2 SQIVND (reference sequence). This CDR3 region has 14 residues. Deletions cut 11 bases from V and 0 bases from J, with 17 bases between. The CDR3 DNA reads TGTGCCGGCCTGGGTCACGGTAGCTCCTACGAGCAGTACTTC. This encodes CAGLGHGSSYEQYF. The full variable domain, rest sourced from reference TRBV19 and TRBJ2-7, is DGGITQSPKYLFRKEGQNVTLSCEQNLNHDAMYWYRQDPGQGLRLIYYSQIVNDFQKGDIAEGYSVSREKKESFPLTVTSAQKNPTAFYLCAGLGHGSSYEQYFGPGTRLTVT.

This clonotype was detected many times. This chain connects TRBV18 to TRBJ2-7; D remains ambiguous. Germline V gives CDR1 KGHSH, CDR2 LQKENI. The length of the CDR3 is 15 residues. Between the trimmed V and J ends, which lost 2 bases and 3 bases, there was a span of 14 bases. The CDR3 region is CASSPASTANYEQYF. Written as DNA, the CDR3 is TGTGCCAGCTCACCAGCGTCTACAGCAAACTACGAGCAGTACTTC.

V gene TRBV10-2 combines with J gene TRBJ1-5; D remains unclear. Trimming removed 3 bases at V and 7 bases at J, with 16 bases between. The germline gives CDR1 WSHSY, CDR2 SAAADI. CDR3 size: 15 residues. For the CDR3, the DNA is TGCGCCAGCAGTGAACCAGACGGGATTAACCAGCCCCAGCATTTT. Translation: CASSEPDGINQPQHF.

The table lists this clonotype with many counts. This sequence joins TRBV2 and TRBJ2-1, with unresolved D. V lost 3 bases and J lost 9, with 3 bases in between. This CDR3 region has 10 residues. The germline V gene encodes CDR1 SNHLY and CDR2 FYNNEI. CDR3 in amino acids: CASSDGEQFF. In DNA form, the CDR3 reads TGTGCCAGCAGTGATGGTGAGCAGTTCTTC.

This clonotype was seen many times. A read error may produce the germline difference seen at one junction end. The V call is TRBV7-7, the J call TRBJ2-5; D remains ambiguous. CDR1 is SSHAT, CDR2 FNYEAQ, per germline (reference sequence). There are 13 residues in the CDR3. The CDR3 is CASSLNPRETQYF. In DNA form, the CDR3 reads TGTGCTAGCAGCTTAAATCCTCGGGAGACCCAGTACTTC.

This clonotype was seen ten or more times. V and J are TRBV7-9 and TRBJ1-1, with no clear D. In germline, CDR1 is SEHNR, CDR2 FQNEAQ (reference sequence). The CDR3 has 14 residues. Trimming left V 5 bases short and J 1 base short, with 11 bases between. This CDR3 reads CASSPLNENTEAFF. CDR3 nucleotides: TGTGCCAGCAGCCCCCTAAATGAGAACACTGAAGCTTTCTTT.

This clonotype was picked up many times. The chain couples TRBV6-1 to TRBJ2-1; 7 bases agree with TRBD1. V was pared by 4 bases and J by 0 bases, with 9 bases of the junction left unmatched. The CDR3 loop spans 17 amino acids. Germline loops: CDR1 MNHNS, CDR2 SASEGT. The CDR3 protein is CASSVLMGQNSYNEQFF. The DNA for the CDR3 is TGTGCCAGCAGTGTACTGATGGGACAGAACTCCTACAATGAGCAGTTCTTC.

On this clonotype: Since a much larger clone is just one base distant, this may be a read error. This CDR3 fails to terminate in the conserved phenylalanine or tryptophan, so it likely reflects a read error. The chain is built from TRBV28 and TRBJ1-1; 8 nucleotides line up with TRBD1. Germline CDR1 is MDHEN and CDR2 is SYDVKM. V trimming: 6 bases; J trimming: 1 base; junction bases outside the gene matches: 4. CDR3 length equals 14 residues. This chain's CDR3 is CASRSGTGNTEAFL. DNA of the CDR3: TGTGCCAGCAGGTCCGGGACAGGGAACACTGAAGCTTTCCTT.

This clonotype appeared many times. The V call is TRBV20-1, the J call TRBJ2-3, with TRBD2 identical over 11 bases. Trimming removed 6 bases from V and 6 bases from J; junction bases left unmatched: 8. Germline V lookup: CDR1 DFQATT, CDR2 SNEGSKA (reference sequence). The CDR3 spans 14 residues. The CDR3 sequence is CSAQIAGGPDTQYF. CDR3 in DNA: TGCAGTGCCCAAATAGCGGGAGGGCCGGATACGCAGTATTTT.

In its sample, this clonotype was seen a few times. The CDR3: CASSQGLETGGFYEQYF. The CDR3 region has the DNA TGCGCCAGCAGCCAAGGTTTAGAAACAGGGGGCTTCTACGAGCAGTACTTC. The genes are TRBV4-3 and TRBJ2-7, with 9 bases lining up with TRBD1. The CDR3 contains 17 residues. V was clipped by 1 base and J by 3 bases; unmatched bases: 10. Germline CDR1 is LGHNA and CDR2 is YSLEER.

This chain links TRBV7-2 with TRBJ2-2, with no clear D. Per the germline V gene, CDR1 is SGHTA and CDR2 is FQGNSA. The CDR3 consists of 15 residues. V lost 0 bases and J 5 bases, leaving 10 bases between the germline ends. CDR3 DNA sequence: TGTGCCAGCAGCTTAGCGGGTCAGAAAACCGGGGAGCTGTTTTTT. This codes for CASSLAGQKTGELFF.

This clonotype was seen a handful of times. J is TRBJ2-5 and V is TRBV28; TRBD2 might be the D (6 bases). The V gene lost 5 bases and the J gene lost 2 bases, with 18 bases spanning the gap. Germline values: CDR1 MDHEN, CDR2 SYDVKM. The CDR3 contains 16 residues. CDR3 DNA sequence: TGTGCCAGCAGTCCACCCGGAGGGCCAAGACAAGAGACCCAGTACTTC. Translated, it gives CASSPPGGPRQETQYF. Full variable domain (remainder filled in from reference TRBV28 and TRBJ2-5): DVKVTQSSRYLVKRTGEKVFLECVQDMDHENMFWYRQDPGLGLRLIYFSYDVKMKEKGDIPEGYSVSREKKERFSLILESASTNQTSMYLCASSPPGGPRQETQYFGPGTRLLVL.

This clonotype was picked up many times. The rearrangement uses TRBV14 and TRBJ2-7, with D uncertain. Per the germline V gene, CDR1 is SGHDN and CDR2 is FVKESK. The CDR3 runs to 15 residues. The V end lost 1 base, the J end lost 3 bases, and 13 bases lay between the germline ends. CDR3 nucleotide sequence: TGTGCCAGCAGCCAAGGGGTGGTACCGAGCTACGAGCAGTACTTC. Translated: CASSQGVVPSYEQYF.

This clonotype was observed many times. The chain links TRBV29-1 to TRBJ2-7; either TRBD1 or TRBD2 may supply D (5 bases each). CDR1 and CDR2 (germline): SQVTM, ANQGSEA. CDR3 length: 12 residues. Trimming removed 4 bases at V and 4 bases at J, with 11 bases between. This chain's CDR3 is CSVAGTGYEQYF. CDR3 bases: TGCAGCGTTGCCGGGACGGGATACGAGCAGTACTTC.

This clonotype was counted at least ten times. The J gene is TRBJ2-3, the V gene TRBV4-3, with 9 positions matching TRBD2. The CDR3 totals 15 residues. V trimming: 1 base; J trimming: 3 bases; junction bases outside the gene matches: 2. Per germline, CDR1 LGHNA and CDR2 YSLEER. DNA for the CDR3: TGCGCCAGCAGCCAAGGGGGACTAGCTACAGATACGCAGTATTTT. Translation gives CASSQGGLATDTQYF.